Listed here are 18 T cell receptor beta chains from one sample, sequenced in a study of cytomegalovirus exposure and HLA in healthy donors. PCR was performed using 60 Vbeta and 13 Jbeta primers. Some clones are missing from TCRdb's copy, which holds only in-frame ones; the method was immunoSEQ multiplex PCR. The sample contains 200,000 or so clones, 65% to 85% of which appear only once. Sample: PBMCs. The receptors originated from a man aged 30 to 45 in good health and CMV-seronegative.

As to this clone: The junction departs from the called germline gene at one end, perhaps through a read error. The sample carries other DNA sequences with the same CDR3. The chain is built from TRBV2 and TRBJ2-7; 7 bases agree with TRBD1. CDR1 and CDR2 (germline): SNHLY, FYNNEI. The CDR3 is made up of 17 amino acids. The DNA for the CDR3 is TGTGCTAGCAGTGACGACAGGGCGGACCTTCCCTTGTTCGAGCAGTACTTC. This gives the protein CASSDDRADLPLFEQYF.

The rearrangement links TRBV5-1 to TRBJ1-2; TRBD1 aligns across 7 bases. Germline lookup yields CDR1 SGHRS and CDR2 YFSETQ. This CDR3 region has 15 residues. Trimming removed 4 bases from V and 2 bases from J; junction bases left unmatched: 8. The CDR3 DNA sequence: TGCGCCAGCAGCGGGGGACAGAGCTTAAACTATGGCTACACCTTC. Encoded protein: CASSGGQSLNYGYTF.

This clone came up once. This chain uses TRBV9 with TRBJ2-6, with 8 bases aligning to TRBD2. Trimming took 3 bases from V and 1 from J; bases not matched to a gene: 0. The CDR3 is made up of 15 amino acids. The germline gives CDR1 SGDLS, CDR2 YYNGEE. CDR3 in amino acids: CASSGGGSGANVLTF. The CDR3 nucleotides read TGTGCCAGCAGCGGCGGGGGGTCTGGGGCCAACGTCCTGACTTTC. The variable domain in full, with the rest retrieved from reference TRBV9 and TRBJ2-6, is DSGVTQTPKHLITATGQRVTLRCSPRSGDLSVYWYQQSLDQGLQFLIQYYNGEERAKGNILERFSAQQFPDLHSELNLSSLELGDSALYFCASSGGGSGANVLTFGAGSRLTVL.

This clone was seen only once. The chain combines TRBV30 with TRBJ2-2; 16 nucleotides line up with TRBD2. The CDR3 spans 20 residues. The J segment lost 3 bases and the V segment lost 5 bases, leaving 15 bases of the junction unmatched. Looked up from germline, CDR1 is GTSNPN and CDR2 is SVGIG (reference sequence). Written as DNA, the CDR3 is TGTGCCTGGGAACCACCCCCGGGACTAGCGGGGGGGCATGACACCGGGGAGCTGTTTTTT. Translation gives CAWEPPPGLAGGHDTGELFF.

The gene calls are TRBV5-1 and TRBJ1-6, with 12 bases fitting TRBD1. V dropped 4 bases and J dropped 7; count of bases not matched to a gene: 6. The CDR3 extends over 16 amino acids. The germline gives CDR1 SGHRS, CDR2 YFSETQ. The DNA for the CDR3 is TGCGCCAGCAGCCCGGGACAGGGGGCGAGGAATTCACCCCTCCACTTT. Its protein product is CASSPGQGARNSPLHF.

V is TRBV2 and J is TRBJ2-7, with D perhaps matching TRBD1 (6 bases). The germline V and J ends were trimmed by 6 bases and 3 bases, with 9 bases remaining between them. The CDR3 is made up of 12 amino acids. Germline CDR1 reads SNHLY; CDR2 reads FYNNEI. CDR3 region: CASSADSYEQYF. The CDR3, as DNA: TGTGCCAGCAGCGCGGACAGCTACGAGCAGTACTTC.

This chain joins TRBV7-3 and TRBJ2-3; 8 bases match TRBD2. The CDR3 consists of 18 residues. The V gene's germline CDR1 is SGHTA and CDR2 FQGTGA. Trimming at V came to 2 bases and at J to 5 bases, leaving 15 bases not matched to a gene. The CDR3 DNA follows: TGTGCCAGCAGCTTAGCGGGCGGGGGGTTCGGTGCCCAAGATACGCAGTATTTT. Translated, it gives CASSLAGGGFGAQDTQYF.

The chain combines TRBV6-5 with TRBJ2-7; D is unresolved. Trimming pared 2 bases from V and 2 bases from J, leaving 13 bases between. Germline lookup yields CDR1 MNHEY and CDR2 SVGAGI. The CDR3 totals 15 residues. CDR3 sequence reads: CASSYHLEKPYEQYF. The DNA of the CDR3 is TGTGCCAGCAGTTACCATCTGGAGAAGCCCTACGAGCAGTACTTC.

This rearrangement joins TRBV5-1 to TRBJ2-5; D is uncertain. The J call could be wrong; TRBJ2-7 is a better fit for the DNA end. The CDR3 consists of 13 residues. CDR1 is SGHRS and CDR2 is YFSETQ in the germline V gene. The DNA of the CDR3 is TGCGCCAGCAGCTTGGGTCCACCCTACGAGCAGTACTTC. This translates into CASSLGPPYEQYF.

The CDR3 bases are TGTGCCAGCAGCTCTGGGCATGCTAGCTCCGAGCAGTACTTC. Protein: CASSSGHASSEQYF. The J gene is TRBJ2-5, the V gene TRBV5-4; TRBD2 is a possible D gene (5 bases). The J call is in doubt because the DNA end fits TRBJ2-7 better. From germline, CDR1 is SGHNT and CDR2 YYREEE (reference sequence). The CDR3 is 14 residues long.

The V gene is TRBV14, the J gene TRBJ1-6; no reliable D call. The CDR3 is made up of 14 amino acids. The V end lost 6 bases, the J end lost 7 bases, and 13 bases lay between the germline ends. The V gene's germline CDR1 is SGHDN and CDR2 FVKESK. The CDR3 DNA reads as TGTGCCAGCAGTCAGACTGCGGGGAATTCACCCCTCCACTTT. This codes for CASSQTAGNSPLHF.

This clone was detected a few times. The chain recombines TRBV4-2 with TRBJ1-1, with no clear D. CDR3 length: 14 amino acids. Trimming stripped 2 bases from V and 0 bases from J, with 7 bases between. Germline V lookup: CDR1 LGHNA, CDR2 YNFKEQ. The CDR3 DNA reads as TGTGCCAGCAGCCAACGCGGTTTGAACACTGAAGCTTTCTTT. Translation: CASSQRGLNTEAFF.

The rearrangement joins TRBV10-3 to TRBJ1-1, with a weak D call TRBD1 (5 bases). This CDR3 contains 13 residues. The V end lost 4 bases, the J end lost 8 bases, and 14 bases lay between the germline ends. The germline V gene has CDR1 ENHRY and CDR2 SYGVKD. Here the CDR3 DNA reads TGTGCCATCAGTGGGTCGACAGTTGGGGAAGCTTTCTTT. The encoded protein is CAISGSTVGEAFF.

The chain uses TRBV5-6 and TRBJ2-2; 8 bases map to TRBD1. V dropped 0 bases and J dropped 6; count of bases not matched to a gene: 4. The CDR3 spans 15 residues. Germline V gene sequence: CDR1 SGHDT, CDR2 YYEEEE. The CDR3 region has the DNA TGTGCCAGCAGCTTGGCTCGACAGGGGCCCGGGGAGCTGTTTTTT. Translating it yields CASSLARQGPGELFF.

Turning to this clone: Lacking the conserved final phenylalanine or tryptophan, this CDR3 likely reflects a read error. The chain couples TRBV7-8 to TRBJ2-7, with D possibly matching TRBD2 (5 bases). Trimming took 5 bases from V and 7 from J, leaving 21 bases between them. Germline V lookup: CDR1 SGHVS, CDR2 FQNEAQ. This CDR3 region has 15 residues. The CDR3 sequence is CASSHPRTSVIEQYL. Here the CDR3 DNA reads TGTGCCAGCAGCCATCCCCGGACTTCCGTAATAGAGCAGTACCTC.

The CDR3 protein is CARSGTGRYNEQFF. The CDR3 nucleotides read TGTGCCAGGTCCGGGACAGGGCGTTACAATGAGCAGTTCTTC. The chain is built from TRBV2 and TRBJ2-1; 9 nucleotides align to TRBD1. The CDR3 spans 14 residues. The germline gives CDR1 SNHLY, CDR2 FYNNEI. The junction had 7 bases not matched to a gene; V was cut back by 9 bases and J by 4 bases.

This clone was observed a single time. The chain carries TRBV11-2 and TRBJ2-4; 14 bases line up with TRBD2. This CDR3 is 20 amino acids long. After removal of 0 bases from V and 0 bases from J, the junction contained 7 bases not matched to a gene. Germline V CDR1 and CDR2: SGHAT, FQNNGV. This chain's CDR3 is CASSLDRTSGGYLAKNIQYF. The CDR3 DNA reads as TGTGCCAGCAGCTTAGATAGGACTAGCGGGGGGTACCTAGCCAAAAACATTCAGTACTTC.

This chain joins TRBV5-8 and TRBJ1-5; unclear D gene. This CDR3 has 16 residues. V lost 0 bases to trimming and J lost 4 bases, with 14 bases between them. Germline V gene data show CDR1 as SGHTS and CDR2 as YDEGEE. CDR3 DNA: TGTGCCAGCAGCTTGGGTCCCGAGGGCGGAAATCAGCCCCAGCATTTT. It yields the protein CASSLGPEGGNQPQHF.